This T cell receptor beta chain is from a study of T-cell memory formation after mild COVID-19. TCRdb redid the calling of the 5' RACE reads with MiXCR, one entry per CDR3 protein. The sample contains about 150,000 distinct CDR3 sequences, approximately 25% of which appear only once. For this clonotype: Its antigen is still unknown.

V lost 3 bases, J lost 5 bases, and 20 bases lay in between. Looked up from germline, CDR1 is SGDLS and CDR2 is YYNGEE. This CDR3 has 17 amino acids. Study-wide points: CD4/CD8 balance characterized clones contracting day 15 to 85, and CD4+ skew characterized later expanders. Those CD4+ clones that contracted were mainly in CM and EM (CD8+ ones in EMRA).

This sequence originates from an adult woman who had mild COVID-19 (a few samples of this study predate the infection). Cell type and time point are not known. The chain carries TRBV9 and TRBJ2-2, with a possible D match to TRBD2 (5 bases). Sequenced material: PBMCs or a T cell subset sorted from them (not recorded which). The chain's CDR3 is CASSAHNTGFLTGELFF. The CDR3 nucleotides read TGTGCCAGCAGCGCCCACAACACGGGATTCTTAACCGGGGAGCTGTTTTTT. The full variable domain, with the rest looked up from reference TRBV9 and TRBJ2-2, is DSGVTQTPKHLITATGQRVTLRCSPRSGDLSVYWYQQSLDQGLQFLIQYYNGEERAKGNILERFSAQQFPDLHSELNLSSLELGDSALYFCASSAHNTGFLTGELFFGEGSRLTVL.